This T cell receptor beta chain was retrieved from a study of chemoradiotherapy in HPV16-positive cancers. Findings and caveats of the study: Candidate HPV-specific clones and E7-related TCR motifs grew in tumor during treatment. In HPV16-positive patients, HPV-responsive T-cell expansion tracked better recurrence-free survival. The functional HPV-specific definition rests on just a couple of HPV16-positive patients.

Losses at the gene ends were 1 base for V and 4 bases for J; bases not matched to a gene: 9. This CDR3 is 17 amino acids long. Germline V gives CDR1 SGHTA, CDR2 FQGNSA. Sequencing was performed with immunoSEQ multiplex PCR; in TCRdb, only in-frame clones are kept and a portion is missing. The sample holds thousands of clones, 86% seen once. With regard to this clone: No antigen is known for it.

Over chemoradiotherapy, repertoires were sampled more than once. The V call is TRBV7-2, the J call TRBJ2-4; TRBD2 matches at 8 bases. The sequencing used tumor tissue, collected from a patient who underwent chemoradiotherapy. This sequence was found in a human donor with HPV-associated anogenital cancer. CDR3 DNA: TGTGCCAGCAGCTTAGTTAGTACTAGCGGTGGGAAAAACATTCAGTACTTC. It yields the protein CASSLVSTSGGKNIQYF.